One sample yielded the 12 T cell receptor beta chains listed below, sequenced in a study of shared clonotypes between healthy human individuals. Repertoires were generated with immunoSEQ multiplex PCR, while TCRdb's copy carries only in-frame clones and drops some. This table holds a few million clones, 85% to 95% found once. Sequencing was performed on naive CD4+ T cells from PBMCs. Specified subset: CD45RA+ positively selected. The receptors shown here come from a man between 18 and 29 years old in good health. Some clones in this sample may be carry-over from other donors' samples.

J is TRBJ1-5 and V is TRBV7-8; tentatively, D is TRBD1 (6 bases). CDR1 is SGHVS and CDR2 is FQNEAQ in the germline V gene. The CDR3 runs to 16 residues. V lost 0 bases, J lost 0 bases, and 9 bases lay in between. As DNA, the CDR3 is TGTGCCAGCAGCTTAGCAAGGACAGATAGCAATCAGCCCCAGCATTTT. Protein sequence: CASSLARTDSNQPQHF.

This clone was seen only a few times. This chain links TRBV5-1 with TRBJ1-2, with D unresolved. Trimming stripped 4 bases from V and 0 bases from J, with 10 bases between. The germline V gene has CDR1 SGHRS and CDR2 YFSETQ. The CDR3 has 14 residues. The CDR3: CASSMDGSNYGYTF. The CDR3 region has the DNA TGCGCCAGCAGCATGGACGGTTCTAACTATGGCTACACCTTC. Full variable domain (outside the CDR3, taken from reference TRBV5-1 and TRBJ1-2): KAGVTQTPRYLIKTRGQQVTLSCSPISGHRSVSWYQQTPGQGLQFLFEYFSETQRNKGNFPGRFSGRQFSNSRSEMNVSTLELGDSALYLCASSMDGSNYGYTFGSGTRLTVV.

For this clone: The sample contains more than one DNA sequence encoding this CDR3. The chain couples TRBV18 to TRBJ1-2; TRBD1 matches at 7 bases. The germline V gene encodes CDR1 KGHSH and CDR2 LQKENI. V dropped 3 bases and J dropped 6; count of bases not matched to a gene: 1. CDR3 size: 12 residues. The CDR3 DNA is TGTGCCAGCTCACCCACAGGGGATGGCTACACCTTC. This encodes CASSPTGDGYTF.

This clone was detected a few times. This chain connects TRBV29-1 to TRBJ1-1; a weak D match, TRBD1 (6 bases). V was cut by 6 bases and J by 6 bases, with 11 bases left in between. The CDR3 length is 11 residues. The germline V gene encodes CDR1 SQVTM and CDR2 ANQGSEA. CDR3 residues: CSVTGTSEAFF. DNA of the CDR3: TGCAGCGTAACAGGGACGTCTGAAGCTTTCTTT.

The V call is TRBV13, the J call TRBJ2-7; D assignment may be TRBD1 or TRBD2 (6 bases each). CDR3 length equals 17 residues. From germline, CDR1 is PRHDT and CDR2 FYEKMQ (reference sequence). Trimming pared 6 bases from V and 4 bases from J, leaving 25 bases between. CDR3: CASRPALGPRDKYEQYF. The CDR3 DNA reads as TGTGCCAGCAGGCCCGCCCTTGGTCCGCGGGACAAATACGAGCAGTACTTC. The variable domain in full, with the rest retrieved from reference TRBV13 and TRBJ2-7, is AAGVIQSPRHLIKEKRETATLKCYPIPRHDTVYWYQQGPGQDPQFLISFYEKMQSDKGSIPDRFSAQQFSDYHSELNMSSLELGDSALYFCASRPALGPRDKYEQYFGPGTRLTVT.

The gene calls are TRBV7-2 and TRBJ2-3, with D unresolved. Germline-derived CDR1 and CDR2 are SGHTA and FQGNSA. CDR3 length equals 14 residues. V was pared by 2 bases and J by 7 bases, with 13 bases between. Here the CDR3 reads CASSLSPLRNTQYF. For the CDR3, the DNA is TGTGCCAGCAGCTTATCTCCGCTGCGAAATACGCAGTATTTT.

The chain combines TRBV27 with TRBJ2-2; D possibly corresponds to TRBD1 (6 bases). Trimming shortened V by 1 base and J by 5 bases, and 8 bases separated the two germline ends. The CDR3 is 14 amino acids. CDR1 and CDR2 from the germline V gene are MNHEY and SMNVEV (reference sequence). In DNA, the CDR3 is TGTGCCAGCAGTTTATGGCAGGGGACCGGGGAGCTGTTTTTT. This translates into CASSLWQGTGELFF.

This clone was observed a single time. The V and J genes are TRBV7-9 and TRBJ2-5; D might be TRBD1 or TRBD2, each matching 6 bases. The DNA end is a closer match to TRBJ2-7, so the J assignment may be wrong. CDR1 and CDR2 from the germline V gene are SEHNR and FQNEAQ (reference sequence). The CDR3 length is 15 residues. The CDR3: CASSLRGRTSYEQYF. The DNA for the CDR3 is TGTGCCAGCAGCCTTAGGGGGAGGACCTCCTACGAGCAGTACTTC.

The count of this clone is one. This chain connects TRBV29-1 to TRBJ2-6; D might be TRBD1 (5 bases). V shed 4 bases and J shed 3 bases, with 19 bases lying between them. This CDR3 comprises 17 residues. CDR1 is SQVTM and CDR2 is ANQGSEA in the germline V gene. The CDR3 nucleotides are TGCAGCGTTGCAAGTCAGGGAAAGGAAAGTGGGGCCAACGTCCTGACTTTC. Amino acids: CSVASQGKESGANVLTF.

This sequence joins TRBV28 and TRBJ1-1, with D possibly matching TRBD1 (5 bases). The germline V gene encodes CDR1 MDHEN and CDR2 SYDVKM. The CDR3 extends over 13 amino acids. Between the trimmed V and J ends, which lost 5 bases and 6 bases, there was a span of 13 bases. This CDR3 reads CASSPGQGAEAFF. The DNA of the CDR3 is TGTGCCAGCAGTCCGGGGCAAGGGGCTGAAGCTTTCTTT.

The genes are TRBV5-6 and TRBJ2-7; a possible D gene is TRBD2 (6 bases). The CDR3 covers 13 residues. V was clipped by 0 bases and J by 12 bases, with 16 bases between them. CDR1 and CDR2 from the germline V gene are SGHDT and YYEEEE. The CDR3: CASSLGFGTGRYF. DNA for the CDR3: TGTGCCAGCAGCTTGGGGTTTGGGACCGGGAGGTACTTC.

V is TRBV7-6 and J is TRBJ2-7, with TRBD1 identical over 8 bases. In germline, CDR1 is SGHVS, CDR2 FNYEAQ. The trim removed 5 bases at V and 2 bases at J, leaving 8 bases unmatched. This CDR3 region has 15 residues. In nucleotides, the CDR3 is TGTGCCAGCAGCCACCCGGGACAGGCCACCTACGAGCAGTACTTC. This translates into CASSHPGQATYEQYF. Together with reference TRBV7-6 and TRBJ2-7, the CDR3 gives the full variable domain: GAGVSQSPRYKVTKRGQDVALRCDPISGHVSLYWYRQALGQGPEFLTYFNYEAQQDKSGLPNDRFSAERPEGSISTLTIQRTEQRDSAMYRCASSHPGQATYEQYFGPGTRLTVT.